These 5 T cell receptor beta chains came from one sample sequenced in a study of graft-versus-host responses after intestinal transplantation. For these receptors, no antigen is known. Assay used: immunoSEQ multiplex PCR; TCRdb lists only in-frame clones, some missing. The repertoire holds 90,000 to 120,000 clones, over 80% seen once, with around 0.7% in the top ten. The material was unstimulated CD4+ T cells sorted from spleen or lymph node cells, obtained before transplant. The source of these receptors is a human donor who was the organ donor for an intestinal transplant.

This clone was observed once. V gene TRBV18 combines with J gene TRBJ2-5, with a possible D match to TRBD1 (6 bases). CDR1 is KGHSH and CDR2 is LQKENI in the germline V gene. CDR3 length: 17 amino acids. V lost 1 base to trimming and J lost 5 bases, with 20 bases between them. The CDR3 coding sequence is TGTGCCAGCTCACCACGTATGGGGTCAGGGGCGGTGGAGACCCAGTACTTC. This encodes CASSPRMGSGAVETQYF.

V is TRBV7-9 and J is TRBJ2-2; 9 bases map to TRBD1. CDR1 is SEHNR and CDR2 is FQNEAQ in the germline V gene (reference sequence). The trim removed 10 bases at V and 4 bases at J, leaving 4 bases unmatched. This CDR3 has 13 amino acids. This chain's CDR3 is CANRGLITGELFF. CDR3 DNA: TGTGCCAACAGGGGGCTCATCACCGGGGAGCTGTTTTTT.

The chain uses TRBV7-9 and TRBJ1-5; TRBD1 aligns across 8 bases. Per germline, CDR1 SEHNR and CDR2 FQNEAQ (reference sequence). The CDR3 is 17 residues long. V lost 4 bases, J lost 1 base, and 9 bases stayed unmatched. The DNA of the CDR3 is TGTGCCAGCAGCTCCGGGACAGGATCACTCAGCAATCAGCCCCAGCATTTT. Translation gives CASSSGTGSLSNQPQHF.

This clone has more than one count but fewer than ten. This chain joins TRBV7-9 and TRBJ1-3, with 7 bases lining up with TRBD1. From germline, CDR1 is SEHNR and CDR2 FQNEAQ (reference sequence). The CDR3 consists of 15 residues. The V and J ends lost 5 bases and 0 bases, in that order; junction bases with no gene match: 4. The DNA for the CDR3 is TGTGCCAGCAGCCTCGGGGACAGCTCTGGAAACACCATATATTTT. This sequence encodes CASSLGDSSGNTIYF.

This chain uses TRBV19 with TRBJ1-5; no firm D call. V lost 3 bases to trimming and J lost 11 bases, with 14 bases between them. The CDR3 sequence is 13 residues long. The germline V gene encodes CDR1 LNHDA and CDR2 SQIVND (reference sequence). The CDR3 nucleotides read TGTGCCAGTAGTATGTTAGGGCGGGAGGCCCAGCATTTT. This gives the protein CASSMLGREAQHF. Variable domain in full (rest from reference TRBV19 and TRBJ1-5): DGGITQSPKYLFRKEGQNVTLSCEQNLNHDAMYWYRQDPGQGLRLIYYSQIVNDFQKGDIAEGYSVSREKKESFPLTVTSAQKNPTAFYLCASSMLGREAQHFGDGTRLSIL.